One and the same sample provided the 10 T cell receptor beta chains below, sequenced in a study of blood T cell repertoires in COVID-19 (dated by TCRdb to about 2020). The method behind the library was the immunoSEQ multiplex PCR assay. Not all clones reach the TCRdb copy of this immuneACCESS table, which keeps in-frame sequences only. Checked studies attribute under half of the gap to unresolved V genes and leave the rest unexplained. The table for this sample lists about 200,000 clones; roughly 84% of them were counted only once. Less than 3.5% of the sample is in the top ten clones. Sequenced material: PBMCs or T cells enriched from blood (not recorded which). The origin of the receptors is a woman aged 25-40 years who had been exposed to COVID-19.

The chain employs TRBV4-1 and TRBJ2-1, with D possibly matching TRBD1 (5 bases). The V and J ends lost 1 base and 10 bases respectively, with 17 bases between them. This CDR3 is built from 15 residues. Per the germline V gene, CDR1 is MGHRA and CDR2 is YSYEKL. The CDR3 region has the DNA TGCGCCAGCAGCCAAGTCGGAGCAGAGCCAGGGGAGCAGTTCTTC. Translated, it gives CASSQVGAEPGEQFF.

This clone was seen a single time. The genes are TRBV19 and TRBJ2-1; TRBD2 aligns across 8 bases. Germline trimming cut 3 bases from V and 9 bases from J; bases unmatched to any gene: 13. Germline V gene data show CDR1 as LNHDA and CDR2 as SQIVND (reference sequence). The CDR3 totals 16 residues. The CDR3 reads CASSMGQRGSPFEQFF. The CDR3 coding sequence is TGTGCCAGTAGTATGGGCCAGCGGGGGTCCCCCTTTGAGCAGTTCTTC.

This clone showed up just a few times. Here the CDR3 reads CASSSPTGELFF. Here the CDR3 DNA reads TGTGCCAGCAGCTCTCCCACCGGGGAGCTGTTTTTT. The chain is built from TRBV7-9 and TRBJ2-2, with unresolved D. This CDR3 has 12 amino acids. The V and J ends lost 4 bases and 4 bases respectively, with 4 bases between them. In germline, CDR1 is SEHNR, CDR2 FQNEAQ (reference sequence).

The gene calls are TRBV30 and TRBJ1-2; 7 bases are shared with TRBD1. Germline assignment: CDR1 GTSNPN and CDR2 SVGIG (reference sequence). Trimming took 7 bases from V and 4 from J; bases not matched to a gene: 9. This CDR3 is built from 13 residues. CDR3 sequence: CAYQTGTVYGYTF. The CDR3 coding sequence is TGTGCCTACCAAACCGGGACAGTCTATGGCTACACCTTC.

The rearrangement joins TRBV4-2 to TRBJ1-3, with 7 positions matching TRBD1. J was trimmed by 6 bases and V by 3 bases; bases with no gene match: 11. This CDR3 has 16 amino acids. The V gene's germline CDR1 is LGHNA and CDR2 YNFKEQ. DNA of the CDR3: TGTGCCAGCAGCCAGGTCAGACAGGGTACGGCAAACACCATATATTTT. This codes for CASSQVRQGTANTIYF.

This clone was counted a single time. The chain joins TRBV21-1 to TRBJ1-1; the table's D call of TRBD1 was not tested on the DNA. TRBV21-1 is a listed pseudogene. The CDR3 is 14 amino acids. Here the CDR3 DNA reads TGTGCCAGCAGCAGTGGGACAGGGGGATCTCGTGCTTTCTTT. It yields the protein CASSSGTGGSRAFF.

The chain employs TRBV15 and TRBJ2-1; D possibly corresponds to TRBD2 (7 bases). V was clipped by 1 base and J by 4 bases, with 11 bases between them. CDR1 is LNHNV, CDR2 YYDKDF, per germline (reference sequence). The length of the CDR3 is 15 residues. CDR3 residues: CATSRGGGAYNEQFF. The CDR3 coding sequence is TGTGCCACCAGCAGAGGAGGGGGGGCGTACAATGAGCAGTTCTTC. The full variable domain, with the rest looked up from reference TRBV15 and TRBJ2-1, is DAMVIQNPRYQVTQFGKPVTLSCSQTLNHNVMYWYQQKSSQAPKLLFHYYDKDFNNEADTPDNFQSRRPNTSFCFLDIRSPGLGDTAMYLCATSRGGGAYNEQFFGPGTRLTVL.

Details on this clone: Other DNA sequences in this sample translate to the same CDR3. The chain is built from TRBV25-1 and TRBJ1-1, with 7 positions matching TRBD1. After removal of 1 base from V and 2 bases from J, the junction contained 4 bases not matched to a gene. CDR1 MGHDK and CDR2 SYGVNS come from the germline V gene. The CDR3 has 15 amino acids. The CDR3 coding sequence is TGTGCCAGCAGTGAATTAGACAGGGCTAACACTGAAGCTTTCTTT. This codes for CASSELDRANTEAFF.

The chain recombines TRBV29-1 with TRBJ1-2, with no clear D. V dropped 2 bases and J dropped 4 bases, with 8 bases sitting between them. Germline V gene data show CDR1 as SQVTM and CDR2 as ANQGSEA. CDR3 length equals 12 residues. This CDR3 is CSVEQVTYGYTF. The CDR3 DNA reads as TGCAGCGTTGAACAGGTCACCTATGGCTACACCTTC.

The chain employs TRBV7-9 and TRBJ1-3, with TRBD1 as a possible D gene (5 bases). The CDR3 spans 14 residues. Germline CDR1 reads SEHNR; CDR2 reads FQNEAQ (reference sequence). Trimming removed 7 bases from V and 2 bases from J, with 12 bases in between. CDR3 DNA sequence: TGTGCCAGCACCAGTGGACAAGCTGGAAACACCATATATTTT. Amino acid sequence: CASTSGQAGNTIYF.